This T cell receptor (beta chain) comes out of a study of blood T cells in healthy people across ages. Germline V CDR1 and CDR2: SQVTM, ANQGSEA. The CDR3 runs to 13 residues. V lost 3 bases, J lost 6 bases, and 14 bases lay in between. This clonotype was detected only once. Using a J-beta primer mix together with a sample-barcoded 5' primer, a second PCR was run for roughly 7 to 12 cycles. Each cDNA was tagged by a template-switch adaptor containing 12 random nucleotides. One entry per CDR3 protein results from TCRdb running MiXCR on the 5' RACE reads. This sample has around 1,000,000 distinct CDR3 sequences, with less than 25% found just once. Investigators took approximately 10 milliliters of peripheral blood from every donor. This sample was also put to use in a study of T cells of mothers and their children. As that study records: Related and unrelated pairs show similar thymic shaping of TCR recombination output. Versus unrelated pairs, overlap was slightly higher in related mother-child pairs, without reaching significance.

The clonotype was recovered from a girl aged 2-15 years in good health. Sequenced: blood. The J gene is TRBJ1-1, the V gene TRBV29-1; a possible D gene is TRBD1 (6 bases). CDR3 sequence: CSVEQGRSAEAFF. Written as DNA, the CDR3 is TGCAGCGTTGAGCAGGGGAGAAGCGCTGAAGCTTTCTTT.